This TCR beta chain was sequenced in a study of regulatory T cells in long-lasting Graves disease. Broader study findings: Relative to new patients (around 1,000), persistent patients exhibited greater sharing of public clonotypes (more than 2,500).

Arm-PCR of CDR3 regions and iRepertoire HTBI primers were used to build TCR beta libraries. One entry per CDR3 protein results from TCRdb running MiXCR on the multiplex PCR reads. The sample holds approximately 400,000 distinct CDR3 sequences; less than 30% are singletons and the top ten take approximately 30%. Time point reported: persistent/refractory GD, antithyroid drugs over 5 years with positive TRAb. The TCR library used RNA extracted from PBMCs. The V and J ends lost 5 bases and 11 bases respectively, with 24 bases between them. CDR1 is SGHTA and CDR2 is FQGNSA in the germline V gene. The CDR3 extends over 15 amino acids. Turning to this clonotype: Its antigen remains unidentified.

This specimen was peripheral blood mononuclear cells (PBMCs), taken when the disease was refractory, from a patient treated with antithyroid drugs. The clonotype originates from a woman in her thirties or forties with Graves disease. The chain employs TRBV7-2 and TRBJ1-1; the D is unclear. The CDR3, as DNA: TGTGCCAGCAGCCGAGGCCCAGTGACTATATTCGGGGCTTTCTTT. This codes for CASSRGPVTIFGAFF. The full variable domain, rest sourced from reference TRBV7-2 and TRBJ1-1, is GAGVSQSPSNKVTEKGKDVELRCDPISGHTALYWYRQSLGQGLEFLIYFQGNSAPDKSGLPSDRFSAERTGGSVSTLTIQRTQQEDSAVYLCASSRGPVTIFGAFFGQGTRLTVV.